Below, one T cell receptor (beta chain) is given with its context. This sample was included in a study of neoadjuvant nivolumab and ipilimumab in lung cancer. The CDR3 has 13 residues. Trimming shortened V by 1 base and J by 7 bases, and 8 bases separated the two germline ends. Germline values: CDR1 SGHAT, CDR2 FQNNGV. Here immunoSEQ multiplex PCR was the method, and the copy in TCRdb shows in-frame clones only, minus some. This table has approximately 7,000 clones, over 80% appearing once. The sequence was collected from an adult with non-small cell lung cancer. The chain recombines TRBV11-2 with TRBJ2-1; D is unresolved. The source was tumor tissue, collected after neoadjuvant nivolumab, alone or with ipilimumab, at or shortly before surgery. The CDR3 coding sequence is TGTGCCAGCAGCTTAGTGAGGATAAATGAGCAGTTCTTC. It specifies CASSLVRINEQFF.